This TCR beta chain was profiled in a study of blood T cell repertoires in COVID-19. Study as a whole: COVID-19 samples collected from the United States, Italy and Spain covered acute and convalescent phases. T cells, B-cell-depleted T cells, or PBMCs provided the cDNA or gDNA that served as material.

In the original processing: Cell counts per sample came from amplifying reference gene primers. The repertoire was sequenced with immunoSEQ multiplex PCR; TCRdb's copy has only in-frame clones and lacks some. That table supplies the V and J calls and clone size; D and trimming were determined from the DNA. The sample includes fewer than 300,000 clones, over 75% of them seen just once. Sequenced: peripheral blood. The source is a woman younger than 45 with acute or convalescent COVID-19.

Here the CDR3 reads CASRRTGDSNTEAFF. As DNA, the CDR3 is TGTGCCAGTAGAAGGACAGGGGACTCGAACACTGAAGCTTTCTTT. This sequence joins TRBV19 and TRBJ1-1, with TRBD1 identical over 9 bases. The CDR3 is 15 amino acids. J was trimmed by 1 base and V by 6 bases; bases with no gene match: 6. The germline V gene has CDR1 LNHDA and CDR2 SQIVND (reference sequence).